The 9 T cell receptor beta chains reported below all come from one sample, sequenced in a study of early T cells in non-severe SARS-CoV-2 infection. In TCRdb, the 5' RACE reads were re-called with MiXCR into one record per CDR3 protein. Here the sample spans 55,000 to 75,000 distinct CDR3 sequences, about 9% being singletons. Source: whole blood, taken at baseline. The receptors stem from an adult who was a healthcare worker with PCR-confirmed SARS-CoV-2 infection or an uninfected control (not recorded which).

This clonotype showed up many times. The chain is built from TRBV9 and TRBJ2-7; 10 positions match TRBD2. The CDR3 runs 17 residues. Germline values: CDR1 SGDLS, CDR2 YYNGEE. Trimming removed 4 bases from V and 5 bases from J; junction bases left unmatched: 15. CDR3 sequence: CASSRRLTSGTFDEQYF. The CDR3 DNA reads TGTGCCAGCAGCCGTCGCCTCACTAGCGGGACGTTCGACGAGCAGTACTTC.

The sample holds a few counts of this clonotype. The genes are TRBV10-3 and TRBJ2-7, with a possible D match to TRBD1 (5 bases). CDR1 is ENHRY, CDR2 SYGVKD, per germline. Trimming took 3 bases from V and 3 from J, leaving 12 bases between them. The CDR3 has 14 amino acids. The CDR3 DNA sequence: TGTGCCATCAGTGAAAAGGGGCAAGGCTACGAGCAGTACTTC. Protein product: CAISEKGQGYEQYF.

The chain uses TRBV28 and TRBJ2-7; D possibly corresponds to TRBD2 (5 bases). CDR1 MDHEN and CDR2 SYDVKM come from the germline V gene. V was clipped by 10 bases and J by 6 bases, with 19 bases between them. The CDR3 extends over 13 amino acids. Written as DNA, the CDR3 is TGTGCCACAGACGGGTTGCGACTATCCGAGCAGTACTTC. Translating it yields CATDGLRLSEQYF.

The V call is TRBV27, the J call TRBJ2-7; 7 bases map to TRBD2. The CDR3 is 14 amino acids. V dropped 4 bases and J dropped 5; count of bases not matched to a gene: 8. Germline assignment: CDR1 MNHEY and CDR2 SMNVEV (reference sequence). CDR3 DNA: TGTGCCAGCAGTTGGACGACTAGCACTAACGAGCAGTACTTC. It is translated as CASSWTTSTNEQYF.

The sample holds many counts of this clonotype. V gene TRBV28 combines with J gene TRBJ1-2; D is ambiguous. Trimming cost V 5 bases and J 5 bases, with 9 bases left between them. CDR3 size: 12 residues. Germline assignment: CDR1 MDHEN and CDR2 SYDVKM. The CDR3 coding sequence is TGTGCCAGCAGTATTTCAGGATATGGCTACACCTTC. Translating it yields CASSISGYGYTF.

The chain carries TRBV20-1 and TRBJ2-4; 7 nucleotides agree with TRBD2. Trimming removed 2 bases from V and 0 bases from J; junction bases left unmatched: 4. CDR3 length: 15 residues. Per the germline V gene, CDR1 is DFQATT and CDR2 is SNEGSKA (reference sequence). CDR3 loop: CSARPTSVAKNIQYF. DNA of the CDR3: TGCAGTGCTAGACCCACTAGCGTAGCCAAAAACATTCAGTACTTC.

This clonotype was found a few times. V usage is TRBV29-1 and J usage is TRBJ2-1; D unclear. The V end lost 5 bases, the J end lost 10 bases, and 9 bases lay between the germline ends. The CDR3 consists of 10 residues. Looked up from germline, CDR1 is SQVTM and CDR2 is ANQGSEA. The CDR3 DNA follows: TGCAGCGTTAGCCCCGAAGAGCAGTTCTTC. Its protein product is CSVSPEEQFF.

This clonotype was counted between two and nine times. This chain links TRBV2 with TRBJ1-5, with D perhaps matching TRBD1 (5 bases). V dropped 7 bases and J dropped 0 bases, with 10 bases sitting between them. Germline V lookup: CDR1 SNHLY, CDR2 FYNNEI. The CDR3 runs to 14 residues. This CDR3 is CASTQDNSNQPQHF. CDR3 in DNA: TGTGCCAGCACACAGGATAATAGCAATCAGCCCCAGCATTTT.

This clonotype was observed at least ten times. The chain recombines TRBV5-1 with TRBJ2-1, with D possibly being TRBD1 (5 bases). V was clipped by 7 bases and J by 11 bases, with 28 bases between them. Germline V CDR1 and CDR2: SGHRS, YFSETQ. The CDR3 covers 16 residues. The CDR3 coding sequence is TGCGCCAGCTCGGAGAGAGAAGACAGACCATTGGGGAAGCAGTTCTTC. Protein: CASSEREDRPLGKQFF.